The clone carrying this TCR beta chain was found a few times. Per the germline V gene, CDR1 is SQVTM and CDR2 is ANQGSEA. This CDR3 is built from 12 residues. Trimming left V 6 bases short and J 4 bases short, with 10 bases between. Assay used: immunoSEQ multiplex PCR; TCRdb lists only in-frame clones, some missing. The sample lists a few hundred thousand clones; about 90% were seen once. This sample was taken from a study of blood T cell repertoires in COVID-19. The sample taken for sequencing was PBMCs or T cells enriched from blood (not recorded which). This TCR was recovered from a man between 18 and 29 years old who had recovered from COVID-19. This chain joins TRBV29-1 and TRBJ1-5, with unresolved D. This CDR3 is CSVGKSNQPQHF. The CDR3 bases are TGCAGCGTCGGTAAGAGTAATCAGCCCCAGCATTTT.